This T cell receptor (beta chain) was sequenced in a study of cytomegalovirus exposure and HLA in healthy donors. Broader study findings: The study put about 180 TCR beta chains on its list as cytomegalovirus-associated.

As regards this clone: Its antigen is still unknown.

The CDR3 sequence is 15 residues long. V lost 5 bases, J lost 7 bases, and 8 bases stayed unmatched. Looked up from germline, CDR1 is SEHNR and CDR2 is FQNEAQ (reference sequence). PCR involved 60 Vbeta and 13 Jbeta primers. Clones were sequenced by immunoSEQ multiplex PCR, and TCRdb holds only the in-frame ones, with some missing. The table includes 180,000 or so clones, approximately 71% detected once. The chain carries TRBV7-9 and TRBJ1-2, with 12 bases identical to TRBD1. Sequencing input: PBMCs. This clonotype was sampled from a woman aged 40-49 years in good health and CMV-seropositive. The CDR3 sequence: CASSLRDRGRGGYTF. The CDR3 DNA sequence: TGTGCCAGCAGCCTCCGGGACAGGGGGCGAGGTGGCTACACCTTC.